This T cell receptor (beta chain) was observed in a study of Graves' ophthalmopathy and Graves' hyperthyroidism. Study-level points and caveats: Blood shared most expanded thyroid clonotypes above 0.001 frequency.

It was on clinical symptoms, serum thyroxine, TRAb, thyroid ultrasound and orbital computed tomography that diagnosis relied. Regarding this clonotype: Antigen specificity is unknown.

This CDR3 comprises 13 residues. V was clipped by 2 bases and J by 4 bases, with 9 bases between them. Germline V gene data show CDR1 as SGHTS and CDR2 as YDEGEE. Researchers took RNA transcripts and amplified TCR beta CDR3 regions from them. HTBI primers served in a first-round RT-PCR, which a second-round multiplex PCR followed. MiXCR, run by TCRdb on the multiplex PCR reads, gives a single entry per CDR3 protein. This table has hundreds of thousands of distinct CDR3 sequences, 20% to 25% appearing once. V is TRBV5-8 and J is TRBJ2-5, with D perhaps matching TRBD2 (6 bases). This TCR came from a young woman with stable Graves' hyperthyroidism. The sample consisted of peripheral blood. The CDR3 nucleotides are TGTGCCAGCAGCTTCCTAGCGACAGAGACCCAGTACTTC. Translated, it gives CASSFLATETQYF.